The 30 T cell receptor beta chains listed next were all sequenced from one sample in a study of T cells in localized non-small cell lung cancer. Only in-frame clones appear in the TCRdb table, and some are missing; sequencing was by immunoSEQ multiplex PCR. This sample has tens of thousands of clones; about nine tenths occur once, and the top ten carry 9% to 12%. The sample consisted of peripheral blood, taken before any cancer treatment. The receptors originated from a woman between 40 and 69 years old with stage I lung adenocarcinoma.

This chain uses TRBV5-1 with TRBJ2-5, with D perhaps TRBD1 (5 bases). The CDR3 spans 14 residues. Germline V gene sequence: CDR1 SGHRS, CDR2 YFSETQ. Trimming stripped 2 bases from V and 5 bases from J, with 13 bases between. The CDR3 loop reads CASSFYQGQETQYF. DNA of the CDR3: TGCGCCAGCAGCTTTTATCAGGGTCAGGAGACCCAGTACTTC.

The chain joins TRBV11-2 to TRBJ2-3; 8 bases map to TRBD1. After removal of 5 bases from V and 0 bases from J, the junction contained 7 bases not matched to a gene. CDR3 length equals 16 residues. Germline V gene lookup returns CDR1 SGHAT and CDR2 FQNNGV. The CDR3 protein is CASSQGAGGSTDTQYF. The CDR3 region has the DNA TGTGCCAGCAGCCAGGGGGCCGGGGGAAGCACAGATACGCAGTATTTT.

The chain is built from TRBV5-4 and TRBJ2-1; TRBD2 aligns across 10 bases. The CDR3 is 16 residues long. Germline V CDR1 and CDR2: SGHNT, YYREEE (reference sequence). Trimming removed 3 bases from V and 3 bases from J; junction bases left unmatched: 6. The CDR3 sequence is CASSSTIAGGYNEQFF. CDR3 bases: TGTGCCAGCAGCTCGACAATAGCGGGAGGCTACAATGAGCAGTTCTTC.

The chain links TRBV4-3 to TRBJ1-2; 8 nucleotides line up with TRBD1. From germline, CDR1 is LGHNA and CDR2 YSLEER. The V and J ends lost 0 bases and 3 bases, in that order; junction bases with no gene match: 3. The CDR3 is 15 amino acids. CDR3 loop: CASSQEAGGDYGYTF. Written as DNA, the CDR3 is TGCGCCAGCAGCCAAGAGGCAGGGGGCGACTATGGCTACACCTTC.

The CDR3 is CASSTGTGSHGYTF. The CDR3 bases are TGCGCCAGCAGCACCGGGACAGGGTCCCATGGCTACACCTTC. This rearrangement joins TRBV5-1 to TRBJ1-2, with TRBD1 matching 9 bases. This CDR3 has 14 residues. From germline, CDR1 is SGHRS and CDR2 YFSETQ. Losses at the gene ends were 4 bases for V and 6 bases for J; bases not matched to a gene: 7.

As to this clone: In the same sample, other DNA sequences code for this CDR3. The genes are TRBV7-8 and TRBJ2-1; D could derive from TRBD1 or TRBD2 (5 bases each). Germline CDR1 is SGHVS and CDR2 is FQNEAQ. CDR3 length: 17 amino acids. V dropped 1 base and J dropped 2 bases, with 15 bases sitting between them. The CDR3 sequence is CASSLGGGGSTYNEQFF. DNA for the CDR3: TGTGCCAGCAGCTTAGGGGGCGGAGGTAGTACCTACAATGAGCAGTTCTTC.

The CDR3 sequence is CASSSNRGLDTEAFF. The CDR3, as DNA: TGTGCCAGCAGCTCCAACAGGGGTTTGGACACTGAAGCTTTCTTT. The chain combines TRBV7-9 with TRBJ1-1, with 7 bases lining up with TRBD1. The CDR3 is 15 residues long. The trim removed 4 bases at V and 3 bases at J, leaving 8 bases unmatched. Germline V lookup: CDR1 SEHNR, CDR2 FQNEAQ (reference sequence).

This clone was seen only once. V gene TRBV7-6 combines with J gene TRBJ2-1; TRBD1 matches at 7 bases. There are 14 residues in the CDR3. Germline V gene data show CDR1 as SGHVS and CDR2 as FNYEAQ. The V segment lost 5 bases and the J segment 9 bases; nucleotides outside the gene matches: 10. CDR3 residues: CASSPRQGEGEQFF. CDR3 DNA sequence: TGTGCCAGCAGCCCCCGACAGGGTGAGGGTGAGCAGTTCTTC.

The V call is TRBV19, the J call TRBJ1-5, with unresolved D. With 6 bases removed from V and 0 bases from J, the gap between germline ends came to 21 bases. The germline gives CDR1 LNHDA, CDR2 SQIVND (reference sequence). The CDR3 runs 18 residues. The CDR3 DNA reads as TGTGCCAGTAGCAAGGACCGGCTCAGAGGTTATAGCAATCAGCCCCAGCATTTT. This encodes CASSKDRLRGYSNQPQHF.

This clone is a singleton in its sample. CDR3 in amino acids: CASSPGGGQGAYEQYF. CDR3 nucleotides: TGTGCCAGCAGCCCCGGTGGGGGACAGGGGGCCTACGAGCAGTACTTC. The chain uses TRBV7-9 and TRBJ2-7; 11 nucleotides line up with TRBD1. V shed 5 bases, J shed 2 bases, and the junction held 8 bases outside the gene matches. In germline, CDR1 is SEHNR, CDR2 FQNEAQ (reference sequence). The CDR3 is made up of 16 amino acids.

The chain carries TRBV28 and TRBJ1-1; D is possibly TRBD1 (5 bases). Trimming stripped 6 bases from V and 7 bases from J, with 18 bases between. The CDR3 totals 14 residues. The V gene's germline CDR1 is MDHEN and CDR2 SYDVKM. In nucleotides, the CDR3 is TGTGCCAGCAGGACCCTTAAGGGAAGGGGTGAAGCTTTCTTT. Its translation: CASRTLKGRGEAFF.

The chain uses TRBV5-8 and TRBJ1-2; weak D call: TRBD1 (6 bases). Per the germline V gene, CDR1 is SGHTS and CDR2 is YDEGEE. V shed 7 bases and J shed 3 bases, with 7 bases lying between them. The CDR3 runs to 11 residues. The CDR3 reads CASGQYYGYTF. CDR3 in DNA: TGTGCCAGCGGACAGTACTATGGCTACACCTTC. Complete variable domain (other parts from reference TRBV5-8 and TRBJ1-2): EAGVTQSPTHLIKTRGQQATLRCSPISGHTSVYWYQQALGLGLQFLLWYDEGEERNRGNFPPRFSGRQFPNYSSELNVNALELEDSALYLCASGQYYGYTFGSGTRLTVV.

V gene TRBV6-5 combines with J gene TRBJ1-1; 10 nucleotides match TRBD1. Germline V gene sequence: CDR1 MNHEY, CDR2 SVGAGI. The CDR3 runs to 13 residues. Losses at the gene ends were 5 bases for V and 3 bases for J; bases not matched to a gene: 0. The CDR3 loop reads CASSGQGDTEAFF. In DNA form, the CDR3 reads TGTGCCAGCAGTGGACAGGGGGACACTGAAGCTTTCTTT.

This chain links TRBV5-4 with TRBJ1-1, with TRBD1 as a possible D gene (6 bases). V shed 2 bases and J shed 1 base, with 9 bases lying between them. Germline values: CDR1 SGHNT, CDR2 YYREEE (reference sequence). This CDR3 spans 14 amino acids. Written as DNA, the CDR3 is TGTGCCAGCAGCTTTGGGGGGCGGAACACTGAAGCTTTCTTT. Its protein is CASSFGGRNTEAFF.

Details on this clone: Other DNA sequences in the sample encode the same CDR3. J is TRBJ1-1 and V is TRBV14, with D unclear. V shed 1 base and J shed 0 bases, with 3 bases lying between them. Per the germline V gene, CDR1 is SGHDN and CDR2 is FVKESK. The CDR3 is made up of 13 amino acids. The CDR3 is CASSQVLNTEAFF. In DNA form, the CDR3 reads TGTGCCAGCAGCCAAGTCTTGAACACTGAAGCTTTCTTT.

J is TRBJ1-1 and V is TRBV4-2; possible D gene TRBD1, 5 bases. Per the germline V gene, CDR1 is LGHNA and CDR2 is YNFKEQ. This CDR3 spans 17 amino acids. The germline V and J ends were trimmed by 3 bases and 0 bases, with 17 bases remaining between them. The CDR3 here is CASSHEGQGPMNTEAFF. The CDR3 DNA reads TGTGCCAGCAGCCATGAGGGCCAGGGCCCTATGAACACTGAAGCTTTCTTT.

V usage is TRBV18 and J usage is TRBJ2-3; 8 bases are shared with TRBD1. The V gene's germline CDR1 is KGHSH and CDR2 LQKENI. There are 15 residues in the CDR3. V was pared by 5 bases and J by 5 bases, with 9 bases of the junction left unmatched. CDR3 in DNA: TGTGCCAGCTCATATCAGGGGGCGCTTCAAGATACGCAGTATTTT. Amino acid sequence: CASSYQGALQDTQYF.

This rearrangement joins TRBV11-2 to TRBJ2-2; TRBD2 agrees at 10 bases. This CDR3 has 16 amino acids. The V gene's germline CDR1 is SGHAT and CDR2 FQNNGV. V shed 3 bases, J shed 7 bases, and the junction held 8 bases outside the gene matches. This CDR3 is CASSFLLAGVGGELFF. The DNA of the CDR3 is TGTGCCAGCAGCTTCCTCCTAGCGGGAGTAGGCGGGGAGCTGTTTTTT.

The J gene is TRBJ1-5, the V gene TRBV29-1; D unclear. Trimming cost V 1 base and J 3 bases, with 4 bases left between them. Looked up from germline, CDR1 is SQVTM and CDR2 is ANQGSEA. The CDR3 runs 12 residues. The CDR3 DNA reads TGCAGCGTTGAAGGGGACAATCAGCCCCAGCATTTT. Amino acid sequence: CSVEGDNQPQHF.

The chain combines TRBV25-1 with TRBJ1-3, with D possibly being TRBD1 (5 bases). The germline V and J ends were trimmed by 4 bases and 1 base, with 8 bases remaining between them. The CDR3 has 14 residues. Germline loops: CDR1 MGHDK, CDR2 SYGVNS. The CDR3 loop is CASSATESGNTIYF. The DNA of the CDR3 is TGTGCCAGCAGTGCGACAGAGTCTGGAAACACCATATATTTT.

V is TRBV7-9 and J is TRBJ2-7; possible D gene TRBD2, 6 bases. Trimming removed 2 bases at V and 7 bases at J, with 15 bases between. The CDR3 totals 14 residues. Germline loops: CDR1 SEHNR, CDR2 FQNEAQ (reference sequence). CDR3 sequence (DNA): TGTGCCAGCAGCTTAAACTTGGAGGGGTCGGAGCAGTACTTC. The encoded protein is CASSLNLEGSEQYF.

This clone was counted only a few times. The chain joins TRBV7-2 to TRBJ1-5, with 7 bases fitting TRBD1. The CDR3 has 15 amino acids. From germline, CDR1 is SGHTA and CDR2 FQGNSA. Trimming removed 5 bases from V and 3 bases from J; junction bases left unmatched: 7. CDR3 sequence: CASSLDRDINQPQHF. CDR3 nucleotides: TGTGCCAGCAGCCTCGACAGGGACATCAATCAGCCCCAGCATTTT.

The chain carries TRBV29-1 and TRBJ2-7; TRBD2 aligns across 10 bases. The CDR3 consists of 15 residues. V shed 5 bases and J 6 bases; nucleotides not matched to a gene: 13. CDR1 SQVTM and CDR2 ANQGSEA come from the germline V gene. This chain's CDR3 is CSVWGSSGRFGEQYF. The CDR3 DNA sequence: TGCAGCGTTTGGGGCAGTAGCGGGAGGTTTGGCGAGCAGTACTTC.

The V gene is TRBV2, the J gene TRBJ2-5, with 9 bases that match TRBD1. Germline CDR1 is SNHLY and CDR2 is FYNNEI. This CDR3 spans 14 amino acids. V lost 6 bases and J lost 4; bases outside the gene matches: 6. CDR3 in amino acids: CASRADRGIETQYF. The DNA for the CDR3 is TGTGCCAGCAGGGCAGACAGGGGGATAGAGACCCAGTACTTC.

CDR3: CASSPRDRGSDEQYF. The CDR3 DNA reads TGTGCCAGCAGCCCACGGGACAGGGGTTCGGACGAGCAGTACTTC. The chain carries TRBV28 and TRBJ2-7; the match to TRBD1 covers 10 bases. CDR1 MDHEN and CDR2 SYDVKM come from the germline V gene. This CDR3 has 15 residues. After removal of 6 bases from V and 5 bases from J, the junction contained 10 bases not matched to a gene.

In DNA form, the CDR3 reads TGTGCCAGCAGTTACCGGGGCGTGGACACTGAAGCTTTCTTT. Amino acids: CASSYRGVDTEAFF. The chain employs TRBV6-5 and TRBJ1-1; a possible D gene is TRBD1 (5 bases). The germline V gene encodes CDR1 MNHEY and CDR2 SVGAGI. The CDR3 has 14 amino acids. Between the trimmed V and J ends, which lost 2 bases and 3 bases, there was a span of 10 bases.

The chain joins TRBV4-2 to TRBJ1-4, with 9 bases identical to TRBD1. Germline V gene sequence: CDR1 LGHNA, CDR2 YNFKEQ. The V segment lost 4 bases and the J segment 5 bases; nucleotides outside the gene matches: 8. CDR3 length: 16 amino acids. CDR3 nucleotide sequence: TGTGCCAGCAGCCGCGCAACAGGGGGCGGGAATGAAAAACTGTTTTTT. It is translated as CASSRATGGGNEKLFF.

The CDR3 nucleotides read TGTGCCAGCAGCTTAGATGGCCGGGCCTTAGCTTTCTTT. Translated, it gives CASSLDGRALAFF. The rearrangement uses TRBV11-2 and TRBJ1-1; D uncertain. The CDR3 has 13 residues. The V end was cut by 0 bases, the J end by 10 bases, with 12 bases between. The germline V gene has CDR1 SGHAT and CDR2 FQNNGV.

The V call is TRBV6-1, the J call TRBJ1-5, with D maybe TRBD1 (6 bases). Trimming cost V 6 bases and J 7 bases, with 19 bases left between them. There are 15 residues in the CDR3. In germline, CDR1 is MNHNS, CDR2 SASEGT. CDR3 sequence reads: CASSYLGGAQQPQHF. CDR3 nucleotide sequence: TGTGCCAGCAGCTATCTGGGGGGGGCCCAACAGCCCCAGCATTTT.

Only one count was recorded for this clone. The chain carries TRBV29-1 and TRBJ2-1; maybe TRBD1 (5 bases). This CDR3 has 12 amino acids. V dropped 5 bases and J dropped 2 bases, with 7 bases sitting between them. CDR1 SQVTM and CDR2 ANQGSEA come from the germline V gene. CDR3 amino acids: CSVLTAYNEQFF. Here the CDR3 DNA reads TGCAGCGTTTTGACAGCCTACAATGAGCAGTTCTTC.